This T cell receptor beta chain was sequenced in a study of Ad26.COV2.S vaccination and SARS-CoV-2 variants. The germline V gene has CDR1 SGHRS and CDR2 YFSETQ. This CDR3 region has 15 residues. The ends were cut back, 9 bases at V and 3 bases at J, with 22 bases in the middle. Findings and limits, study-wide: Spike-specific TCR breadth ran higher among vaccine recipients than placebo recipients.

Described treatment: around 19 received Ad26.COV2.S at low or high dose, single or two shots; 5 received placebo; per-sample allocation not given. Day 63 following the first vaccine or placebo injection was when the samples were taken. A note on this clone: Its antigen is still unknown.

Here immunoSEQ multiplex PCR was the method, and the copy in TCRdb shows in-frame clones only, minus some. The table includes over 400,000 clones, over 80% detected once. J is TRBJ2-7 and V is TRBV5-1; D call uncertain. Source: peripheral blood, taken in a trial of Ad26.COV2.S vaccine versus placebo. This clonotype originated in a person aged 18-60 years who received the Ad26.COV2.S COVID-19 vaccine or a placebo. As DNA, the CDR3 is TGCGCCACCCTCCCCCGTAGGGTTGCCCACTACGAGCAGTACTTC. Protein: CATLPRRVAHYEQYF.